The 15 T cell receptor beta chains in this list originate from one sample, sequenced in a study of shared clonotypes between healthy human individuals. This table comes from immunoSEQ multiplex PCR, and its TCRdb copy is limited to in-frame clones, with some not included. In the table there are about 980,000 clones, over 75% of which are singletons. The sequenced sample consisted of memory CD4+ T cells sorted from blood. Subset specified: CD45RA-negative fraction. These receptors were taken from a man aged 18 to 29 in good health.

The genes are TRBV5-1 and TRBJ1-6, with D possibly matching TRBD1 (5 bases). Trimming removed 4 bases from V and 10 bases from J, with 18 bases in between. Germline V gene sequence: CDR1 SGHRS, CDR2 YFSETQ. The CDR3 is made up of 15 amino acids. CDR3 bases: TGCGCCAGCAGCCTGGGTTGGGTGGGGGAATCACCCCTCCACTTT. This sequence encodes CASSLGWVGESPLHF. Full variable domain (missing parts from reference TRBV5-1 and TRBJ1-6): KAGVTQTPRYLIKTRGQQVTLSCSPISGHRSVSWYQQTPGQGLQFLFEYFSETQRNKGNFPGRFSGRQFSNSRSEMNVSTLELGDSALYLCASSLGWVGESPLHFGNGTRLTVT.

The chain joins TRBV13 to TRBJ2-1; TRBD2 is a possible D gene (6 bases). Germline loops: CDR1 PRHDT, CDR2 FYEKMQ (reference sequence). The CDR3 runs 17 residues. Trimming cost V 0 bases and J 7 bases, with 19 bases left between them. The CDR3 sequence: CASSLGRGAGLWNEQFF. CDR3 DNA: TGTGCCAGCAGCTTAGGCCGTGGTGCGGGGTTGTGGAATGAGCAGTTCTTC. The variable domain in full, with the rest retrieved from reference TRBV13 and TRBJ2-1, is AAGVIQSPRHLIKEKRETATLKCYPIPRHDTVYWYQQGPGQDPQFLISFYEKMQSDKGSIPDRFSAQQFSDYHSELNMSSLELGDSALYFCASSLGRGAGLWNEQFFGPGTRLTVL.

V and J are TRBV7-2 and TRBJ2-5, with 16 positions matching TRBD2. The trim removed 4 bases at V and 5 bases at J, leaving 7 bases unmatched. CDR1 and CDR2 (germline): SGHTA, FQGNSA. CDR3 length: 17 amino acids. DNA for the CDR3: TGTGCCAGCAGCTGGGGACTAGCGGGAGGGACGGTTGAGACCCAGTACTTC. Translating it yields CASSWGLAGGTVETQYF. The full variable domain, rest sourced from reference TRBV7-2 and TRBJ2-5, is GAGVSQSPSNKVTEKGKDVELRCDPISGHTALYWYRQSLGQGLEFLIYFQGNSAPDKSGLPSDRFSAERTGGSVSTLTIQRTQQEDSAVYLCASSWGLAGGTVETQYFGPGTRLLVL.

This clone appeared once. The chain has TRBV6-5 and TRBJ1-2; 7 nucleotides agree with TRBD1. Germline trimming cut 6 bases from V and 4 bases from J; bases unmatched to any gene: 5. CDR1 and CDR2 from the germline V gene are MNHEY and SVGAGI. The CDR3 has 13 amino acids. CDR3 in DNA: TGTGCCAGCAGACCAGACAGGGTCTATGGCTACACCTTC. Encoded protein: CASRPDRVYGYTF.

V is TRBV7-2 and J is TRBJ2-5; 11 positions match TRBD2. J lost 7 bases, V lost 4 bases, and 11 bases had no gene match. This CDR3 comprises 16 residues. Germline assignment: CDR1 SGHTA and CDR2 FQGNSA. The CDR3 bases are TGTGCCAGCAGCTCTTCTAGCGGGGGGCTGAGCGGGACCCAGTACTTC. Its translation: CASSSSSGGLSGTQYF.

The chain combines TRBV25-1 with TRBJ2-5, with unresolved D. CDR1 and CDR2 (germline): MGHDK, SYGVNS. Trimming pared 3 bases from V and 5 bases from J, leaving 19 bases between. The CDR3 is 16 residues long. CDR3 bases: TGTGCCAGCAGTGACTCTAAGACGGTCAAAGGGGAGACCCAGTACTTC. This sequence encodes CASSDSKTVKGETQYF.

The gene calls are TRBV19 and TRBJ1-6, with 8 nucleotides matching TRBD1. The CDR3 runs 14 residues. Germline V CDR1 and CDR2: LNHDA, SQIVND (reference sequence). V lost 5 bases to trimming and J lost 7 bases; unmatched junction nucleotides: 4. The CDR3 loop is CASSGQGGNSPLHF. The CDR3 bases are TGTGCCAGTAGTGGACAGGGAGGAAATTCACCCCTCCACTTT.

The CDR3 sequence is CASSEQGVTKTQYF. CDR3 nucleotides: TGTGCCAGCAGTGAACAGGGAGTGACGAAGACCCAGTACTTC. The chain combines TRBV2 with TRBJ2-5; D tentatively fits TRBD1 or TRBD2 (5 bases each). CDR3 size: 14 residues. The V end lost 2 bases, the J end lost 6 bases, and 13 bases lay between the germline ends. CDR1 and CDR2 from the germline V gene are SNHLY and FYNNEI.

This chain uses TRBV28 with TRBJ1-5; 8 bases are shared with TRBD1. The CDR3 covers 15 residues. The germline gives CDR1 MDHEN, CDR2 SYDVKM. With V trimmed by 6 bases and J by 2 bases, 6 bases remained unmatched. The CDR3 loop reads CASSPDRVGNQPQHF. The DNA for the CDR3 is TGTGCCAGCAGCCCGGACAGGGTCGGCAATCAGCCCCAGCATTTT.

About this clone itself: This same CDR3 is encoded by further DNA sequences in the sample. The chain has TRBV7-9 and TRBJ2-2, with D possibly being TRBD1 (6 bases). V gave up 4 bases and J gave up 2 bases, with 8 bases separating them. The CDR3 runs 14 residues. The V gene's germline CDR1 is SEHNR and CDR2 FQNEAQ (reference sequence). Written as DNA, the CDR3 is TGTGCCAGCAGCTCACAGGGAAACACCGGGGAGCTGTTTTTT. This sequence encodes CASSSQGNTGELFF. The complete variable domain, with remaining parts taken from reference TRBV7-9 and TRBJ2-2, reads DTGVSQNPRHKITKRGQNVTFRCDPISEHNRLYWYRQTLGQGPEFLTYFQNEAQLEKSRLLSDRFSAERPKGSFSTLEIQRTEQGDSAMYLCASSSQGNTGELFFGEGSRLTVL.

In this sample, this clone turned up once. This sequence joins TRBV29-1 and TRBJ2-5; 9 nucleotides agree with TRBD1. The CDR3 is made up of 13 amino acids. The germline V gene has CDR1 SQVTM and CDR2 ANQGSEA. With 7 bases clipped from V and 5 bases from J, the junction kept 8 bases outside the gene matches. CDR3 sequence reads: CSGTQGAVETQYF. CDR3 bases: TGCAGCGGAACACAGGGGGCGGTGGAGACCCAGTACTTC.

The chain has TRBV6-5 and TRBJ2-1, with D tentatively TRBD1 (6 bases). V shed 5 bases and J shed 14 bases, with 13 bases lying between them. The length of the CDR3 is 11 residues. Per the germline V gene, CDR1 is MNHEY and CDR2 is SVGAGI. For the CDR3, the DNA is TGTGCCAGCAGTCCAGGGGTTTCGGAGTTCTTC. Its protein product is CASSPGVSEFF.

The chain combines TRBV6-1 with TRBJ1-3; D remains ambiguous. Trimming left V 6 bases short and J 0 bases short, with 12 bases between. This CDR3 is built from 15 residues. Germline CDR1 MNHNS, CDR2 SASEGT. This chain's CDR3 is CASRSFDASGNTIYF. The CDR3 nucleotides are TGTGCCAGCAGAAGCTTCGACGCCTCTGGAAACACCATATATTTT.

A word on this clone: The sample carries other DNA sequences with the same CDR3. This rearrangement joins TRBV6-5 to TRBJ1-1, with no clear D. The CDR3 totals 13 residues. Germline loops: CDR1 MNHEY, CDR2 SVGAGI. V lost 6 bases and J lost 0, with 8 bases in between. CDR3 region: CASRRGLNTEAFF. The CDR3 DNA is TGTGCCAGCAGGCGGGGATTGAACACTGAAGCTTTCTTT.

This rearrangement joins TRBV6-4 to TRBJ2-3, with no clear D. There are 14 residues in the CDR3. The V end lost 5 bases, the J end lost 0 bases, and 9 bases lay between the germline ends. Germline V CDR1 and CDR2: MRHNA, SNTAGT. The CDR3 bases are TGTGCCAGCAGTCATGACGGAAGCACAGATACGCAGTATTTT. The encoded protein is CASSHDGSTDTQYF.